This entry lists 21 T cell receptor beta chains sequenced from one sample in a study of blood T cell repertoires in COVID-19. Sequencing was performed with immunoSEQ multiplex PCR; in TCRdb, only in-frame clones are kept and a portion is missing. The table records around 430,000 clones, around 89% of them present only once. The sequenced material came from peripheral blood. These receptors were collected from a woman aged 45 to 65 with COVID-19, enrolled during active disease.

The V call is TRBV19, the J call TRBJ1-5; 7 bases align to TRBD1. V was pared by 2 bases and J by 9 bases, with 7 bases of the junction left unmatched. There are 14 residues in the CDR3. Germline lookup yields CDR1 LNHDA and CDR2 SQIVND (reference sequence). The CDR3 DNA reads as TGTGCCAGTAGTATATCGACAGGGAGGTGGCCCCAGCATTTT. It is translated as CASSISTGRWPQHF. The whole variable domain, filled in from reference TRBV19 and TRBJ1-5, reads DGGITQSPKYLFRKEGQNVTLSCEQNLNHDAMYWYRQDPGQGLRLIYYSQIVNDFQKGDIAEGYSVSREKKESFPLTVTSAQKNPTAFYLCASSISTGRWPQHFGDGTRLSIL.

The chain uses TRBV28 and TRBJ1-5; TRBD1 matches 7 bases. CDR1 is MDHEN, CDR2 SYDVKM, per germline. The CDR3 sequence is 16 residues long. V lost 2 bases, J lost 3 bases, and 7 bases stayed unmatched. In DNA form, the CDR3 reads TGTGCCAGCAGTTTACCCTCGGACAGGCCCAATCAGCCCCAGCATTTT. It yields the protein CASSLPSDRPNQPQHF.

The gene calls are TRBV12-5 and TRBJ2-2, with D possibly being TRBD2 (5 bases). The CDR3 spans 12 residues. V was trimmed by 8 bases and J by 5 bases, leaving 9 bases between them. Germline CDR1 LGHNT, CDR2 FRNRAP. The CDR3 here is CASHWETGELFF. The CDR3 coding sequence is TGTGCTAGTCACTGGGAGACCGGGGAGCTGTTTTTT.

In DNA form, the CDR3 reads TGCAGTGCTAGTATCCGGGACAGTAGGGGCTATGGCTACACCTTC. Its translation is CSASIRDSRGYGYTF. The V call is TRBV20-1, the J call TRBJ1-2; 7 positions match TRBD1. CDR1 DFQATT and CDR2 SNEGSKA come from the germline V gene (reference sequence). The CDR3 extends over 15 amino acids. V was pared by 3 bases and J by 4 bases, with 11 bases of the junction left unmatched.

The chain couples TRBV3-1 (or the pseudogene TRBV3-2) to TRBJ2-3, with 8 bases identical to TRBD2. Trimming at V came to 2 bases and at J to 2 bases, leaving 3 bases not matched to a gene. The CDR3 covers 15 residues. Germline assignment: CDR1 LGHDT and CDR2 YNNKEL (reference sequence). Here the CDR3 reads CASSQFSGATDTQYF. The CDR3 DNA follows: TGTGCCAGCAGCCAATTTAGCGGGGCCACAGATACGCAGTATTTT.

The chain combines TRBV5-6 with TRBJ2-3, with 12 bases matching TRBD2. The CDR3 has 19 residues. Germline trimming cut 5 bases from V and 1 base from J; bases unmatched to any gene: 14. Germline-derived CDR1 and CDR2 are SGHDT and YYEEEE. The CDR3 nucleotides read TGTGCCAGCAGTTTTCAACTAGCGGGGGGACCCCTGGGCACAGATACGCAGTATTTT. This codes for CASSFQLAGGPLGTDTQYF. Supplemented by reference TRBV5-6 and TRBJ2-3, the full variable domain reads DAGVTQSPTHLIKTRGQQVTLRCSPKSGHDTVSWYQQALGQGPQFIFQYYEEEERQRGNFPDRFSGHQFPNYSSELNVNALLLGDSALYLCASSFQLAGGPLGTDTQYFGPGTRLTVL.

This chain connects TRBV11-2 to TRBJ1-5; 7 bases are a match to TRBD1. Trimming cost V 5 bases and J 6 bases; bases outside gene matches: 13. The CDR3 length is 16 residues. Germline values: CDR1 SGHAT, CDR2 FQNNGV. In nucleotides, the CDR3 is TGTGCCAGCAGCCCCCTCGCTGGCAGGACAGGTCAGCCCCAGCATTTT. It codes for CASSPLAGRTGQPQHF.

The chain recombines TRBV6-5 with TRBJ1-2, with 7 bases lining up with TRBD1. Trimming at V came to 4 bases and at J to 7 bases, leaving 9 bases not matched to a gene. This CDR3 has 14 amino acids. Germline CDR1 MNHEY, CDR2 SVGAGI. Written as DNA, the CDR3 is TGTGCCAGCAGTTCCGGACAGGAGAATCCTGGCTACACCTTC. The encoded protein is CASSSGQENPGYTF.

This chain connects TRBV30 to TRBJ2-5, with 11 bases matching TRBD1. Germline V gene lookup returns CDR1 GTSNPN and CDR2 SVGIG (reference sequence). The CDR3 extends over 14 amino acids. The trim removed 3 bases at V and 6 bases at J, leaving 6 bases unmatched. This chain's CDR3 is CAWRRDRGSKTQYF. The DNA of the CDR3 is TGTGCCTGGAGACGGGACAGGGGGTCCAAGACCCAGTACTTC.

The J gene is TRBJ1-2, the V gene TRBV7-9; a possible D gene is TRBD1 (6 bases). CDR3 length: 13 amino acids. Germline V gene lookup returns CDR1 SEHNR and CDR2 FQNEAQ (reference sequence). V was cut by 6 bases and J by 5 bases, with 13 bases left in between. CDR3 region: CASSLNRDYGYTF. CDR3 bases: TGTGCCAGCAGTTTAAACAGGGATTATGGCTACACCTTC.

This chain connects TRBV3-1 (or the pseudogene TRBV3-2) to TRBJ1-1; TRBD1 agrees at 9 bases. V gave up 5 bases and J gave up 11 bases; unmatched junction bases: 12. Germline lookup yields CDR1 LGHDT and CDR2 YNNKEL (reference sequence). The CDR3 loop spans 14 amino acids. The CDR3 DNA is TGTGCCAGCAGCTCCTCTGACAGGGGGGAAGGGGCTTTCTTT. This sequence encodes CASSSSDRGEGAFF.

The chain uses TRBV5-6 and TRBJ1-1, with D perhaps matching TRBD1 (5 bases). The V end lost 4 bases, the J end lost 11 bases, and 12 bases lay between the germline ends. CDR3 size: 11 residues. The V gene's germline CDR1 is SGHDT and CDR2 YYEEEE. The CDR3 loop reads CASSRAGMAFF. The CDR3 region has the DNA TGTGCCAGCAGCAGAGCAGGGATGGCTTTCTTT.

The rearrangement joins TRBV3-1 (or the pseudogene TRBV3-2) to TRBJ2-1, with 8 bases lining up with TRBD2. Per germline, CDR1 LGHDT and CDR2 YNNKEL (reference sequence). V lost 7 bases and J lost 5; bases outside the gene matches: 7. The CDR3 runs to 14 residues. The CDR3 bases are TGTGCCAGCACCTCTCGCGGGGGGCACAATGAGCAGTTCTTC. It specifies CASTSRGGHNEQFF.

This chain links TRBV7-3 with TRBJ2-1, with D tentatively TRBD2 (5 bases). CDR1 and CDR2 from the germline V gene are SGHTA and FQGTGA. The CDR3 spans 13 residues. V was shortened by 5 bases and J by 4 bases, with 9 bases between the two germline ends. CDR3 in amino acids: CASSIPGYNEQFF. CDR3 DNA sequence: TGTGCCAGCAGCATTCCGGGGTACAATGAGCAGTTCTTC.

The J gene is TRBJ2-7, the V gene TRBV19; TRBD1 aligns across 9 bases. V lost 4 bases to trimming and J lost 5 bases; unmatched junction nucleotides: 6. Germline CDR1 reads LNHDA; CDR2 reads SQIVND (reference sequence). There are 14 residues in the CDR3. Here the CDR3 DNA reads TGTGCCAGTAGTACCGGGACAGGGAGGAACGAGCAGTACTTC. It translates to CASSTGTGRNEQYF.

The chain carries TRBV3-1 (or the pseudogene TRBV3-2) and TRBJ2-2; D may be TRBD2 (6 bases). The V gene's germline CDR1 is LGHDT and CDR2 YNNKEL (reference sequence). Trimming removed 1 base at V and 0 bases at J, with 9 bases between. The CDR3 is 16 amino acids. The CDR3 loop reads CASSQGAGSNTGELFF. The CDR3 bases are TGTGCCAGCAGCCAAGGCGCGGGGTCGAACACCGGGGAGCTGTTTTTT.

This clone appeared once. This chain joins TRBV9 and TRBJ1-3; tentatively, D is TRBD1 (5 bases). Trimming left V 0 bases short and J 0 bases short, with 7 bases between. The V gene's germline CDR1 is SGDLS and CDR2 YYNGEE. The CDR3 runs 15 residues. The CDR3, as DNA: TGTGCCAGCAGCGTAGAGGGGATCTCTGGAAACACCATATATTTT. The encoded protein is CASSVEGISGNTIYF. The whole variable domain, filled in from reference TRBV9 and TRBJ1-3, reads DSGVTQTPKHLITATGQRVTLRCSPRSGDLSVYWYQQSLDQGLQFLIQYYNGEERAKGNILERFSAQQFPDLHSELNLSSLELGDSALYFCASSVEGISGNTIYFGEGSWLTVV.

This chain links TRBV5-1 with TRBJ1-2; 9 bases are shared with TRBD1. In germline, CDR1 is SGHRS, CDR2 YFSETQ. The trim removed 1 base at V and 4 bases at J, leaving 11 bases unmatched. CDR3 size: 17 residues. CDR3 protein: CASSLFGTGKALYGYTF. The CDR3 bases are TGCGCCAGCAGCTTGTTCGGGACAGGGAAAGCGCTCTATGGCTACACCTTC.

In regard to this clone: Other DNA sequences within the sample encode an identical CDR3. J is TRBJ2-7 and V is TRBV4-1; D unresolved. The CDR3 totals 13 residues. V lost 4 bases to trimming and J lost 4 bases, with 11 bases between them. Looked up from germline, CDR1 is MGHRA and CDR2 is YSYEKL. DNA of the CDR3: TGCGCCAGCAGCCTCGGGTTGTCTTACGAGCAGTACTTC. It encodes CASSLGLSYEQYF.

The chain is built from TRBV2 and TRBJ2-1; 7 bases fit TRBD1. V gave up 0 bases and J gave up 8 bases; unmatched junction bases: 10. In germline, CDR1 is SNHLY, CDR2 FYNNEI. The CDR3 is 16 amino acids. CDR3 amino acids: CASSEARTGRRYEQFF. As DNA, the CDR3 is TGTGCCAGCAGTGAAGCGAGGACAGGTAGGAGGTATGAGCAGTTCTTC.

The chain uses TRBV6-5 and TRBJ2-3; D gene uncertain. This CDR3 is 11 amino acids long. Germline V gene lookup returns CDR1 MNHEY and CDR2 SVGAGI. The V end was cut by 7 bases, the J end by 5 bases, with 7 bases between. CDR3 bases: TGTGCCAGCAAAAGCGAAGATACGCAGTATTTT. This codes for CASKSEDTQYF.